Shown below are 8 T cell receptor beta chains from a single sample sequenced in a study of blood T cell repertoires in COVID-19. Profiling relied on immunoSEQ multiplex PCR, and the TCRdb table lists in-frame clones only, not all of them. The sample lists about 21,000 clones, roughly 91% occurring once. The specimen was peripheral blood. These receptor sequences come from a man in his 70s with active COVID-19.

In its sample, this clone was seen once. The V gene is TRBV18, the J gene TRBJ1-2; D call uncertain. V was clipped by 4 bases and J by 4 bases, with 16 bases between them. The CDR3 consists of 15 residues. Germline CDR1 and CDR2: KGHSH and LQKENI. For the CDR3, the DNA is TGTGCCAGCTCACACTCGGAGGGCAGCCTCTATGGCTACACCTTC. Its translation: CASSHSEGSLYGYTF.

J is TRBJ2-5 and V is TRBV6-1; D is perhaps TRBD2 (7 bases). The CDR3 consists of 15 residues. Germline lookup yields CDR1 MNHNS and CDR2 SASEGT. V was trimmed by 0 bases and J by 3 bases, leaving 11 bases between them. CDR3 DNA: TGTGCCAGCAGTGAAGCGGAGGGGGGGGAAGAGACCCAGTACTTC. As protein: CASSEAEGGEETQYF.

The chain has TRBV6-6 and TRBJ1-2; tentatively, D is TRBD1 (6 bases). Germline V gene data show CDR1 as MNHNY and CDR2 as SVGAGI (reference sequence). The length of the CDR3 is 17 residues. Trimming stripped 5 bases from V and 6 bases from J, with 25 bases between. The CDR3 sequence: CASSRGSNRVAPDGYTF. As DNA, the CDR3 is TGTGCCAGCAGTCGAGGCTCCAACAGGGTTGCCCCTGATGGCTACACCTTC.

The V and J genes are TRBV2 and TRBJ1-5; D possibly corresponds to TRBD1 (6 bases). This CDR3 has 14 residues. The ends were cut back, 7 bases at V and 7 bases at J, with 17 bases in the middle. CDR1 is SNHLY and CDR2 is FYNNEI in the germline V gene. This CDR3 is CASTQRGISQPQHF. CDR3 bases: TGTGCCAGCACCCAAAGGGGGATTTCACAGCCCCAGCATTTT.

The chain is built from TRBV7-2 and TRBJ2-7; D call uncertain. CDR3 size: 13 residues. V was cut by 2 bases and J by 3 bases, with 8 bases left in between. Germline V gene data show CDR1 as SGHTA and CDR2 as FQGNSA. The CDR3 loop reads CASSLRQLYEQYF. DNA for the CDR3: TGTGCCAGCAGCTTACGACAACTCTACGAGCAGTACTTC.

The chain couples TRBV11-1 to TRBJ2-1, with D unclear. CDR1 SGHAT and CDR2 FQDESV come from the germline V gene (reference sequence). V was shortened by 0 bases and J by 8 bases, with 5 bases between the two germline ends. The CDR3 is made up of 12 amino acids. Here the CDR3 DNA reads TGTGCCAGCAGCTTAGCGTCTGATGAGCAGTTCTTC. Translation: CASSLASDEQFF.

This chain links TRBV5-4 with TRBJ2-6; no firm D call. V lost 0 bases and J 0 bases, leaving 4 bases between the germline ends. From germline, CDR1 is SGHNT and CDR2 YYREEE (reference sequence). This CDR3 has 15 amino acids. This CDR3 is CASSLGPSGANVLTF. The DNA for the CDR3 is TGTGCCAGCAGCTTGGGGCCCTCTGGGGCCAACGTCCTGACTTTC.

The V and J genes are TRBV7-2 and TRBJ2-7; 8 nucleotides agree with TRBD2. The CDR3 spans 16 residues. Germline V lookup: CDR1 SGHTA, CDR2 FQGNSA. The V segment lost 4 bases and the J segment 1 base; nucleotides outside the gene matches: 9. The CDR3 coding sequence is TGTGCCAGCAGCTCCCGTTTGGTAGCGGGATCCTACGAGCAGTACTTC. Protein product: CASSSRLVAGSYEQYF.